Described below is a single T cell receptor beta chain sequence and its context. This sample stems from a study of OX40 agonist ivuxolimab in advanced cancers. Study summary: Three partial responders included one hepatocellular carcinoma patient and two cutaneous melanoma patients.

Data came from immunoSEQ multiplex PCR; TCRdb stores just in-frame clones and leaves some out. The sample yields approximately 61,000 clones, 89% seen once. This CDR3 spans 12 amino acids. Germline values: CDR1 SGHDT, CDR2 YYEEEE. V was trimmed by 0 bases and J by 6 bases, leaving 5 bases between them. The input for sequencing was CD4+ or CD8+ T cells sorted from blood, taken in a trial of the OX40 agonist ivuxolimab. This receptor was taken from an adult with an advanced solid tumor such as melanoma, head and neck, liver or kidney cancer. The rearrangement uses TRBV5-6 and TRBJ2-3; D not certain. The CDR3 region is CASSLGADTQYF. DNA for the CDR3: TGTGCCAGCAGCTTGGGAGCGGATACGCAGTATTTT.